A single sample is the source of the 30 T cell receptor beta chains below, sequenced in a study of shared clonotypes between healthy human individuals. Generated by immunoSEQ multiplex PCR, the TCRdb table keeps only in-frame clones and is missing some. Among some 1,600,000 clones listed, approximately 98% were seen once. The material sequenced was naive CD4+ T cells sorted from blood. Sample subset: CD45RA+ positively selected. The receptors here all came from a man aged 25-40 years in good health.

The V gene is TRBV7-2, the J gene TRBJ2-1; TRBD2 aligns across 10 bases. V lost 5 bases and J lost 10; bases outside the gene matches: 8. The germline V gene encodes CDR1 SGHTA and CDR2 FQGNSA. This CDR3 region has 14 residues. CDR3 sequence: CASSLLAGGTEQFF. The CDR3 DNA follows: TGTGCCAGCAGCCTCTTAGCGGGAGGAACCGAGCAGTTCTTC.

About this clone itself: Germline is not matched at one junction end, which may reflect a read error. The sample contains more than one DNA sequence encoding this CDR3. CDR3 loop: CAWNRGNQPQHF. The DNA of the CDR3 is TGTGCCTGGAACCGGGGAAATCAACCCCAGCATTTT. This chain uses TRBV30 with TRBJ1-5; no clear D gene. Germline V gene lookup returns CDR1 GTSNPN and CDR2 SVGIG (reference sequence). The CDR3 extends over 12 amino acids.

This rearrangement joins TRBV5-1 to TRBJ2-3; 8 bases agree with TRBD2. This CDR3 has 16 amino acids. The germline V gene has CDR1 SGHRS and CDR2 YFSETQ. V trimming: 5 bases; J trimming: 3 bases; junction bases outside the gene matches: 11. Here the CDR3 DNA reads TGCGCCAGCAGATTTGAACTAGCGGAGGGGACAGATACGCAGTATTTT. Amino acids: CASRFELAEGTDTQYF. Full variable domain (outside the CDR3, taken from reference TRBV5-1 and TRBJ2-3): KAGVTQTPRYLIKTRGQQVTLSCSPISGHRSVSWYQQTPGQGLQFLFEYFSETQRNKGNFPGRFSGRQFSNSRSEMNVSTLELGDSALYLCASRFELAEGTDTQYFGPGTRLTVL.

This chain joins TRBV10-3 and TRBJ2-3, with 7 bases matching TRBD2. Per germline, CDR1 ENHRY and CDR2 SYGVKD. This CDR3 comprises 17 residues. The ends lost 4 bases at V and 2 bases at J; junction bases unmatched: 12. The CDR3 loop is CAISGIRASGYTDTQYF. The CDR3 coding sequence is TGTGCCATCAGTGGTATCCGGGCTAGCGGATACACAGATACGCAGTATTTT.

The chain couples TRBV29-1 to TRBJ2-1; D unresolved. The CDR3 totals 10 residues. Germline V CDR1 and CDR2: SQVTM, ANQGSEA. V was shortened by 5 bases and J by 8 bases, with 7 bases between the two germline ends. CDR3 nucleotide sequence: TGCAGCGTTTCTTGGTATGAGCAGTTCTTC. Amino acid sequence: CSVSWYEQFF.

The gene calls are TRBV14 and TRBJ2-4; D unclear. This CDR3 is built from 15 residues. Germline-derived CDR1 and CDR2 are SGHDN and FVKESK. Trimming pared 3 bases from V and 0 bases from J, leaving 9 bases between. CDR3 protein: CASSQLGLAKNIQYF. CDR3 in DNA: TGTGCCAGCAGCCAGCTGGGGTTAGCCAAAAACATTCAGTACTTC.

The genes are TRBV28 and TRBJ2-1; no clear D gene. V lost 2 bases, J lost 13 bases, and 9 bases lay in between. This CDR3 has 11 amino acids. CDR1 and CDR2 from the germline V gene are MDHEN and SYDVKM. CDR3 loop: CASSLRWDQFF. Written as DNA, the CDR3 is TGTGCCAGCAGTTTACGGTGGGATCAGTTCTTC.

This CDR3 is CASSPLGHNSYNEQFF. For the CDR3, the DNA is TGTGCCAGCAGTCCCCTGGGACACAACTCCTACAATGAGCAGTTCTTC. The J gene is TRBJ2-1, the V gene TRBV27, with D possibly matching TRBD1 (6 bases). The CDR3 loop spans 16 amino acids. V lost 5 bases and J 0 bases, leaving 14 bases between the germline ends. Per germline, CDR1 MNHEY and CDR2 SMNVEV (reference sequence).

In regard to this clone: No conserved phenylalanine or tryptophan is present at the end of the CDR3, so a read error is the likely explanation. The limits of the CDR3 on the DNA are not certain, so only TCRdb's listed CDR3 is given. V gene TRBV5-4 combines with J gene TRBJ1-4. Germline V lookup: CDR1 SGHNT, CDR2 YYREEE (reference sequence). The CDR3 spans 10 amino acids, including both terminal residues. CDR3 in amino acids: CASSLKLGIV.

This chain joins TRBV5-1 and TRBJ1-2; 10 bases match TRBD1. This CDR3 has 14 amino acids. Trimming took 4 bases from V and 8 from J; bases not matched to a gene: 8. CDR1 is SGHRS, CDR2 YFSETQ, per germline. CDR3 DNA sequence: TGCGCCAGCAGCCAGGGGACAGGGGTTTTAGGCTACACCTTC. This gives the protein CASSQGTGVLGYTF.

The chain recombines TRBV7-6 with TRBJ2-1; 8 nucleotides match TRBD2. Trimming at V came to 5 bases and at J to 5 bases, leaving 8 bases not matched to a gene. Germline V gene lookup returns CDR1 SGHVS and CDR2 FNYEAQ. This CDR3 region has 15 residues. The CDR3: CASSQVAGLNNEQFF. Written as DNA, the CDR3 is TGTGCCAGCAGCCAAGTAGCGGGATTGAACAATGAGCAGTTCTTC.

This clone was counted once. The chain has TRBV4-2 and TRBJ1-1; D remains ambiguous. Germline V gene lookup returns CDR1 LGHNA and CDR2 YNFKEQ. There are 18 residues in the CDR3. V dropped 0 bases and J dropped 0 bases, with 17 bases sitting between them. The CDR3 region has the DNA TGTGCCAGCAGCCAAGAAAATCTAGCAGCTTCGTTGAACACTGAAGCTTTCTTT. Amino acids: CASSQENLAASLNTEAFF.

The V gene is TRBV18, the J gene TRBJ2-2; D may be TRBD2 (6 bases). V was pared by 4 bases and J by 3 bases, with 12 bases between. From germline, CDR1 is KGHSH and CDR2 LQKENI. This CDR3 comprises 15 residues. CDR3 sequence reads: CASSRLGFDTGELFF. The CDR3 DNA sequence: TGTGCCAGCTCACGACTAGGATTTGACACCGGGGAGCTGTTTTTT.

The gene calls are TRBV18 and TRBJ2-3; TRBD2 aligns across 8 bases. Germline V CDR1 and CDR2: KGHSH, LQKENI. V lost 1 base and J lost 5; bases outside the gene matches: 5. The CDR3 runs 15 residues. The CDR3 nucleotides read TGTGCCAGCTCACCACGAGCGGGAGATGTAGATACGCAGTATTTT. The encoded protein is CASSPRAGDVDTQYF.

The genes are TRBV7-2 and TRBJ2-1, with D possibly matching TRBD2 (6 bases). Germline CDR1 and CDR2: SGHTA and FQGNSA. V lost 1 base and J 8 bases, leaving 18 bases between the germline ends. The length of the CDR3 is 16 residues. In nucleotides, the CDR3 is TGTGCCAGCAGCTTAGATTCTTTTCGGGAGAGGGATGAGCAGTTCTTC. This translates into CASSLDSFRERDEQFF.

This clone was seen a single time. DNA of the CDR3: TGTGCCAGCAGTTTATACCTAGCGGGAGGTGTGGGCAATGAGCAGTTCTTC. Residues: CASSLYLAGGVGNEQFF. The V gene is TRBV28, the J gene TRBJ2-1; TRBD2 aligns across 11 bases. Germline-derived CDR1 and CDR2 are MDHEN and SYDVKM. This CDR3 has 17 amino acids. With 1 base clipped from V and 6 bases from J, the junction kept 8 bases outside the gene matches.

The rearrangement joins TRBV11-2 to TRBJ2-1; 8 nucleotides align to TRBD2. V lost 5 bases to trimming and J lost 4 bases; unmatched junction nucleotides: 7. Germline CDR1 reads SGHAT; CDR2 reads FQNNGV. The CDR3 consists of 15 residues. The CDR3, as DNA: TGTGCCAGCAGCCTGAGCGGGAGCGGGTACAATGAGCAGTTCTTC. Translation gives CASSLSGSGYNEQFF.

This clone appeared a single time. This chain joins TRBV7-3 and TRBJ2-2; 13 bases fit TRBD2. The CDR3 covers 17 residues. V dropped 4 bases and J dropped 7; count of bases not matched to a gene: 9. Germline loops: CDR1 SGHTA, CDR2 FQGTGA. The CDR3 sequence is CASSSRTSGRTIGELFF. The CDR3, as DNA: TGTGCCAGCAGCTCGCGGACTAGCGGGAGAACAATCGGGGAGCTGTTTTTT.

This clone was recorded only once. V and J are TRBV5-1 and TRBJ2-3; no reliable D call. Germline lookup yields CDR1 SGHRS and CDR2 YFSETQ. CDR3 length: 16 residues. The germline V and J ends were trimmed by 0 bases and 2 bases, with 13 bases remaining between them. CDR3 DNA sequence: TGCGCCAGCAGCTTGGGGACCGCTCCTCACACAGATACGCAGTATTTT. Protein: CASSLGTAPHTDTQYF.

The V call is TRBV4-1, the J call TRBJ2-3; perhaps TRBD2 as D (6 bases). The germline V gene has CDR1 MGHRA and CDR2 YSYEKL. CDR3 size: 16 residues. The V gene lost 3 bases and the J gene lost 1 base, with 14 bases spanning the gap. CDR3 sequence reads: CASSHGYGGRTDTQYF. As DNA, the CDR3 is TGCGCCAGCAGCCACGGTTACGGGGGACGCACAGATACGCAGTATTTT.

The J gene is TRBJ2-1, the V gene TRBV21-1. TRBV21-1 is labeled a pseudogene. The CDR3 has 14 residues. CDR3 sequence: CASSRASFYNEQFF. CDR3 nucleotide sequence: TGTGCCAGCAGCAGGGCTAGTTTCTACAATGAGCAGTTCTTC.

The chain carries TRBV7-9 and TRBJ2-3, with D possibly TRBD2 on 6 matching bases. The CDR3 extends over 14 amino acids. Germline V lookup: CDR1 SEHNR, CDR2 FQNEAQ (reference sequence). Trimming removed 3 bases at V and 3 bases at J, with 10 bases between. The CDR3 is CASSFTGGTDTQYF. The CDR3 bases are TGTGCCAGCAGCTTTACCGGAGGGACAGATACGCAGTATTTT.

This clone has a single count. This chain uses TRBV18 with TRBJ2-7; 7 bases are a match to TRBD2. V shed 1 base, J shed 4 bases, and the junction held 13 bases outside the gene matches. The CDR3 has 17 amino acids. CDR1 is KGHSH and CDR2 is LQKENI in the germline V gene. The CDR3 reads CASSPRRGEAGSYEQYF. CDR3 bases: TGTGCCAGCTCACCACGACGGGGGGAGGCTGGGTCATACGAGCAGTACTTC.

This chain connects TRBV5-1 to TRBJ1-1; D gene uncertain. The CDR3 totals 13 residues. Looked up from germline, CDR1 is SGHRS and CDR2 is YFSETQ. Trimming pared 3 bases from V and 0 bases from J, leaving 6 bases between. This chain's CDR3 is CASSYQMNTEAFF. DNA of the CDR3: TGCGCCAGCAGCTATCAGATGAACACTGAAGCTTTCTTT.

V usage is TRBV5-4 and J usage is TRBJ2-3; possibly TRBD1 for D (6 bases). Germline V CDR1 and CDR2: SGHNT, YYREEE (reference sequence). This CDR3 spans 13 amino acids. The germline V and J ends were trimmed by 6 bases and 2 bases, with 10 bases remaining between them. CDR3 protein: CASKQGNTDTQYF. CDR3 in DNA: TGTGCCAGCAAACAGGGCAACACAGATACGCAGTATTTT.

The rearrangement joins TRBV7-9 to TRBJ2-7, with 7 nucleotides matching TRBD1. In germline, CDR1 is SEHNR, CDR2 FQNEAQ (reference sequence). This CDR3 is built from 13 residues. The V segment lost 5 bases and the J segment 7 bases; nucleotides outside the gene matches: 8. Here the CDR3 reads CASSPGTAREQYF. CDR3 coding DNA: TGTGCCAGCAGCCCTGGGACAGCTCGAGAGCAGTACTTC.

The genes are TRBV15 and TRBJ2-7, with 7 bases aligning to TRBD2. J was trimmed by 6 bases and V by 3 bases; bases with no gene match: 5. The germline CDR1 and CDR2 sequences are LNHNV and YYDKDF (reference sequence). The CDR3 consists of 13 residues. The CDR3 spells CATSRVGEGEQYF. The CDR3 DNA is TGTGCCACCAGCAGGGTAGGGGAGGGCGAGCAGTACTTC.

The chain employs TRBV5-4 and TRBJ2-3; TRBD2 matches at 8 bases. The ends lost 4 bases at V and 5 bases at J; junction bases unmatched: 12. The CDR3 is 16 residues long. CDR1 and CDR2 from the germline V gene are SGHNT and YYREEE (reference sequence). The chain's CDR3 is CASSPARAGVGDTQYF. The CDR3 nucleotides read TGTGCCAGCAGCCCCGCGCGAGCGGGAGTGGGAGATACGCAGTATTTT.

The rearrangement uses TRBV28 and TRBJ2-5, with TRBD2 matching over 14 bases. V lost 5 bases and J lost 2; bases outside the gene matches: 7. This CDR3 region has 17 residues. Germline V gives CDR1 MDHEN, CDR2 SYDVKM. The CDR3 reads CASSDRRLAGGQETQYF. Written as DNA, the CDR3 is TGTGCCAGCAGTGACCGACGACTAGCGGGAGGGCAAGAGACCCAGTACTTC.

This rearrangement joins TRBV14 to TRBJ1-2; perhaps TRBD1 as D (5 bases). Trimming shortened V by 4 bases and J by 14 bases, and 29 bases separated the two germline ends. The CDR3 is 16 amino acids. Looked up from germline, CDR1 is SGHDN and CDR2 is FVKESK. The CDR3 region has the DNA TGTGCCAGCAGCCTGACACATAACCGGGACGCGGCGAGGGCTACCTTC. Translating gives CASSLTHNRDAARATF.